These T cell receptor beta chains were read from a single sample in a study of blood T cell repertoires in COVID-19. Clones were sequenced by immunoSEQ multiplex PCR, and TCRdb holds only the in-frame ones, with some missing. The sample shows a few hundred thousand clones, more than 75% of them seen only once. The sample comprised PBMCs or T cells enriched from blood (not recorded which). All receptors come from a man aged 30 to 39 with acute COVID-19. Both conserved end residues are part of each CDR3. A D gene is named only where the DNA matches it firmly. Size is stated for part of the rows, as once, few or many counts, or as a class when the clone is expanded.

abundance	v_gene	j_gene	d_gene	CDR3nt	CDR3aa
NA	TRBV28	TRBJ2-5	TRBD2	TGTGCCAGCAGTTTATTTTCCCCGACTAGCGGGGGGGGGTACCAAGAGACCCAGTACTTC	CASSLFSPTSGGGYQETQYF
NA	TRBV24-1	TRBJ1-2	NA	TGTGCCACCAGTGAGGCAGGGTTCGGCTACACCTTC	CATSEAGFGYTF
once	TRBV5-4	TRBJ2-7	TRBD2	TGTGCCAGCAGCTGGACTAGCGGGTACGAGCAGTACTTC	CASSWTSGYEQYF
NA	TRBV12-3/TRBV12-4	TRBJ1-2	NA	TGTGCCAGCAAGCCCGGACAAGCCTATGGCTACACCTTC	CASKPGQAYGYTF
NA	TRBV30	TRBJ1-6	NA	TGTGCCTGGGAACAGGGTCTGGGTTCACCCCTCCACTTT	CAWEQGLGSPLHF
once	TRBV18	TRBJ1-1	NA	TGTGCCAGCTCATTTAGTACGAACACTGAAGCTTTCTTT	CASSFSTNTEAFF
NA	TRBV28	TRBJ1-4	TRBD1	TGTGCCAGCCAGACAGGGTCTTCCCTTGCAACTAATGAAAAACTGTTTTTT	CASQTGSSLATNEKLFF
few	TRBV3-1/TRBV3-2	TRBJ1-6	NA	TGTGCCAGCAGCCAGGGTACTAATAATTCACCCCTCCACTTT	CASSQGTNNSPLHF
NA	TRBV4-1	TRBJ1-2	NA	TGCGCCAGCAGCCGAGACGGGTATGGCTACACCTTC	CASSRDGYGYTF
NA	TRBV11-2	TRBJ1-3	NA	TGTGCCAGCAGCCGAGGCAGCTCTGGAAACACCATATATTTT	CASSRGSSGNTIYF
NA	TRBV3-1/TRBV3-2	TRBJ2-7	TRBD2	TGTGCCAGCAGCCCAAAGGGTGTCACTAGCGTTTCCTACGAGCAGTACTTC	CASSPKGVTSVSYEQYF
NA	TRBV2	TRBJ2-7	TRBD2	TGTGCCAGCAGTGAAGGGGGGCTAGCGGGGGACCGGGTCCCCTACGAGCAGTACTTC	CASSEGGLAGDRVPYEQYF
NA	TRBV2	TRBJ2-7	TRBD2	TGTGCCGCGGGGGACTTCTCCTACGAGCAGTACTTC	CAAGDFSYEQYF
NA	TRBV13	TRBJ2-6	NA	TGTGCCAGCAGCTCCCGGGACATCCTCTCTGGGGCCAACGTCCTGACTTTC	CASSSRDILSGANVLTF
NA	TRBV12-3/TRBV12-4	TRBJ2-7	NA	TGTGCCAGCACAGTACTTGGGCACGAGCAGTACTTC	CASTVLGHEQYF
NA	TRBV19	TRBJ1-2	TRBD1	TGTGCCAGTAGTCTCAGGACAGGGACTGCTAACTATGGCTACACCTTC	CASSLRTGTANYGYTF
NA	TRBV24-1	TRBJ2-1	NA	TGTGCCACCGAGAATACTAAAAGCTCCTACAATGAGCAGTTCTTC	CATENTKSSYNEQFF
NA	TRBV28	TRBJ1-4	NA	TGTGCCAGCAGTTCTGGGACTCTAGCAACTAATGAAAAACTGTTTTTT	CASSSGTLATNEKLFF
NA	TRBV18	TRBJ1-1	TRBD1	TGTGCCAGCTCCCAGAACCGCGCAGGGGGCGCGGGAAACACTGAAGCTTTCTTT	CASSQNRAGGAGNTEAFF
few	TRBV30	TRBJ1-3	NA	TGTGCCTGGAGTGCTGCAGGGGCAACCTCTGGAAACACCATATATTTT	CAWSAAGATSGNTIYF
NA	TRBV2	TRBJ1-5	TRBD1	TGTGCCAGCAGTGGACAGGGGGCTCAGCCCCAGCATTTT	CASSGQGAQPQHF
few	TRBV19	TRBJ1-1	TRBD1	TGTGCCAGTAGGGGGACAGGGGCGGGCGGCACTGAAGCTTTCTTT	CASRGTGAGGTEAFF
many	TRBV30	TRBJ1-6	NA	TGTGCCTGGAGTAACGGCAGGGGAAATTCACCCCTCCACTTT	CAWSNGRGNSPLHF
NA	TRBV11-2	TRBJ2-3	TRBD2	TGTGCCAGCAGCTTTCCCCTAGCGGGAGATACGCAGTATTTT	CASSFPLAGDTQYF
NA	TRBV13	TRBJ2-1	NA	TGTGCCAGCAGCCCGAGGACGGACAGCTCCTACAATGAGCAGTTCTTC	CASSPRTDSSYNEQFF
NA	TRBV5-1	TRBJ1-1	TRBD1	TGCGCCAGCAGCTCATCCGGGACAGGGGGCGCGGGATCTGAAGCTTTCTTT	CASSSSGTGGAGSEAFF
NA	TRBV11-2	TRBJ1-1	TRBD1	TGTGCCAGCAGTTCACAGGGGGCTCCTGAAGCTTTCTTT	CASSSQGAPEAFF
NA	TRBV12-3/TRBV12-4	TRBJ2-2	NA	TGTGCCAGCACAATGGGAGGGGGGGAGAAGTTTTTT	CASTMGGGEKFF
NA	TRBV7-7	TRBJ2-5	NA	TGTGCCAGCAGCTTAGTCCCGGGAACAGAGACCCAGTACTTC	CASSLVPGTETQYF
NA	TRBV2	TRBJ1-2	TRBD1	TGTGCCAGCAGTGCCCCGAGAGTTCGACAGGGGGATTATAACTATGGCTACACCTTC	CASSAPRVRQGDYNYGYTF
few	TRBV10-3	TRBJ1-6	NA	TGTGCCATCAGTGAAGGGGCCGATAATTCACCCCTCCACTTT	CAISEGADNSPLHF
NA	TRBV7-6	TRBJ2-2	NA	TGTGCCAGCAGCTTAAACTGGGAGCTGTTTTTT	CASSLNWELFF
NA	TRBV18	TRBJ1-6	NA	TGTGCCAGCTCACAGCCCGGGGAAGGTTCACCCCTCCACTTT	CASSQPGEGSPLHF
NA	TRBV19	TRBJ1-2	TRBD1	TGTGCCAGTATCCAACCCGGGACAGGGGGCCGTAACTATGGCTACACCTTC	CASIQPGTGGRNYGYTF
NA	TRBV19	TRBJ1-2	TRBD1	TGTGCCAGTGCGGGACAGGTTAGCTATGGCTACACCTTC	CASAGQVSYGYTF
NA	TRBV28	TRBJ1-2	NA	TGTGCCAGCAGTCGACCCCTTGACAGGAGCTATGGCTACACCTTC	CASSRPLDRSYGYTF
NA	TRBV6-1	TRBJ2-5	TRBD2	TGTGCCAGCAGTGAAGTACTAGCGGGGGTGACCCAGTACTTC	CASSEVLAGVTQYF
NA	TRBV6-4	TRBJ1-1	NA	TGTGCCAGCAGTGAGAGGTTCATGGACACTGAAGCTTTCTTT	CASSERFMDTEAFF
NA	TRBV6-5	TRBJ2-5	TRBD2	TGTGCCAGCAATTTAGCGGGGGGACGTGAGACCCAGTACTTC	CASNLAGGRETQYF
NA	TRBV3-1/TRBV3-2	TRBJ2-5	TRBD2	TGTGCCAGCAGCCAAGGTCTAGCGGGGGGTGGGGAGACCCAGTACTTC	CASSQGLAGGGETQYF
few	TRBV9	TRBJ1-2	NA	TGTGCCAGCAGCCCCGAGGAAGGGACTCTAGCAGGCTACACCTTC	CASSPEEGTLAGYTF
NA	TRBV9	TRBJ2-7	TRBD1	TGTGCCAGCAGTCACGGACAGGAAGAGGGCTACGAGCAGTACTTC	CASSHGQEEGYEQYF
few	TRBV27	TRBJ2-1	TRBD2	TGTGCCAGCACCTTAGCGGGGGGTTACAATGAGCAGTTCTTC	CASTLAGGYNEQFF
NA	TRBV7-6	TRBJ2-3	NA	TGTGCCAGCAGCTTAGATATTGCGGGGAATACGCAGTATTTT	CASSLDIAGNTQYF
NA	TRBV6-1	TRBJ2-5	TRBD1	TGTGCCAGCAGTGAAGCGAGGCAGGGGGCCAGTTACCAAGAGACCCAGTACTTC	CASSEARQGASYQETQYF
NA	TRBV30	TRBJ2-5	TRBD2	TGTGCCTGGAGTCCGGGACTAGCGGGGGGGCAAGAGACCCAGTACTTC	CAWSPGLAGGQETQYF
NA	TRBV27	TRBJ2-1	NA	TGTGCCAGCAGTCCGGGACAACCCTACAATGAGCAGTTCTTC	CASSPGQPYNEQFF
NA	TRBV12-3/TRBV12-4	TRBJ1-2	NA	TGTGCCAGCTCTGAGGGGACAACCTATGGCTACACCTTC	CASSEGTTYGYTF
NA	TRBV11-3	TRBJ2-1	NA	TGTGCCAGCAGCCTCAGTAGTCTAGAGGAGCAGTTCTTC	CASSLSSLEEQFF
once	TRBV11-2	TRBJ1-3	NA	TGTGCCAGCAGCCCAACCTCTGACAGTGGAAACACCATATATTTT	CASSPTSDSGNTIYF
once	TRBV5-1	TRBJ2-7	NA	TGCGCCAGCAGCTTGGCTATGGGGGCGAATGACGAGCAGTACTTC	CASSLAMGANDEQYF
once	TRBV13	TRBJ1-5	NA	TGTGCCAGCAGCTTCGGGGGGTACAATCAGCCCCAGCATTTT	CASSFGGYNQPQHF
NA	TRBV19	TRBJ2-5	NA	TGTGCCAGTAGTATAGATGTCAAGACCCAGTACTTC	CASSIDVKTQYF
once	TRBV28	TRBJ2-3	NA	TGTGCCAGCAGTCCCCTTCGGACAGTAGAATTCACAGATACGCAGTATTTT	CASSPLRTVEFTDTQYF
once	TRBV5-1	TRBJ2-3	NA	TGCGCCAGCAGAAGCCGACTATCTATCACAGATACGCAGTATTTT	CASRSRLSITDTQYF
NA	TRBV5-1	TRBJ2-2	TRBD2	TGCGCCAGCAGCTTAACCTATCCCGGGGGGTTACTTAACACCGGGGAGCTGTTTTTT	CASSLTYPGGLLNTGELFF
NA	TRBV5-6	TRBJ2-3	TRBD1	TGTGCCAGCAGCTTGCTTGGGACAGGCTCAGATACGCAGTATTTT	CASSLLGTGSDTQYF
NA	TRBV5-4	TRBJ2-7	NA	TGTGCCAGCAGCCCTCATGTGAGCGGGGAGCAGTACTTC	CASSPHVSGEQYF
NA	TRBV28	TRBJ2-2	NA	TGTGCCAGCAGCCCACCAGGGGGCGGGAGCGGAACCGGGGAGCTGTTTTTT	CASSPPGGGSGTGELFF